The clone carrying this T cell receptor (beta chain) was observed a handful of times. The antigen is unknown. This entry comes from a study of blood T cells in healthy people across ages. Overall study: Using template switching, researchers captured about one barcoded beta molecule for each two T cells.

With each sample, at least 5 micrograms of total RNA were extracted. Overall study findings and caveats: Underestimates were what the diversity estimates from one million T cells were considered to be.

Primed by a sample-barcoded 5' primer and a J-beta primer mix, a second PCR proceeded for roughly 7 to 12 cycles. TCRdb fed the 5' RACE reads into MiXCR, producing one record per CDR3 protein. The table lists about 1,600,000 distinct CDR3 sequences, approximately 38% of them singletons. This CDR3 has 11 amino acids. In germline, CDR1 is MNHNS, CDR2 SASEGT. Between the trimmed V and J ends, which lost 5 bases and 4 bases, there was a span of 5 bases. The receptor's source is a woman aged 18-29 years in good health. This chain links TRBV6-1 with TRBJ1-2; unclear D gene. Sequences were obtained from blood. The CDR3 region has the DNA TGTGCCAGCAGTAACCCCTATGGCTACACCTTC. Amino acids: CASSNPYGYTF.